Shown below are 20 T cell receptor beta chains from a single sample sequenced in a study of T cell responses to AZD1222 COVID-19 vaccine. Produced via immunoSEQ multiplex PCR; TCRdb's table is partial and in-frame only. The sample has some 63,000 clones, around 84% seen once. The specimen comprised peripheral blood, sampled on day 0 of AZD1222 vaccination. The source is an adult in good health.

The chain employs TRBV12-5 and TRBJ1-2; 8 bases align to TRBD1. Germline trimming cut 6 bases from V and 4 bases from J; bases unmatched to any gene: 13. CDR1 is LGHNT and CDR2 is FRNRAP in the germline V gene. The CDR3 contains 16 residues. The CDR3 sequence is CASGPSDRARFYGYTF. The DNA of the CDR3 is TGTGCTAGTGGCCCCTCGGACAGGGCACGCTTCTATGGCTACACCTTC. Variable domain in full (rest from reference TRBV12-5 and TRBJ1-2): DARVTQTPRHKVTEMGQEVTMRCQPILGHNTVFWYRQTMMQGLELLAYFRNRAPLDDSGMPKDRFSAEMPDATLATLKIQPSEPRDSAVYFCASGPSDRARFYGYTFGSGTRLTVV.

This chain connects TRBV21-1 to TRBJ2-7; the table's D call, TRBD2, has no DNA check behind it. TRBV21-1 is designated a pseudogene. This CDR3 has 18 residues. The chain's CDR3 is CASSKARGTRRGSYEQYV. CDR3 bases: TGTGCCAGCAGCAAAGCGCGGGGCACTAGGAGGGGCTCCTACGAGCAGTACGTC.

The V gene is TRBV7-6, the J gene TRBJ1-6; TRBD1 might be the D (6 bases). This CDR3 is built from 15 residues. Germline V CDR1 and CDR2: SGHVS, FNYEAQ. V was cut by 1 base and J by 9 bases, with 13 bases left in between. The CDR3 loop is CASSLDRAGVSPLHF. Written as DNA, the CDR3 is TGTGCCAGCAGCTTAGACAGGGCGGGGGTTTCACCCCTCCACTTT.

The V and J genes are TRBV7-2 and TRBJ1-2; 10 bases align to TRBD1. Germline CDR1 SGHTA, CDR2 FQGNSA. The V segment lost 5 bases and the J segment 4 bases; nucleotides outside the gene matches: 7. The CDR3 is made up of 15 amino acids. This CDR3 reads CASSPGQGTTYGYTF. The CDR3, as DNA: TGTGCCAGCAGCCCGGGACAGGGGACTACCTATGGCTACACCTTC.

This clone was counted between two and nine times. The chain recombines TRBV29-1 with TRBJ1-1; 11 bases map to TRBD1. Germline CDR1 is SQVTM and CDR2 is ANQGSEA. This CDR3 is 14 amino acids long. V was clipped by 7 bases and J by 3 bases; unmatched bases: 7. As DNA, the CDR3 is TGCAGCGCCACCGGGACAGGGGGTTACACTGAAGCTTTCTTT. The encoded protein is CSATGTGGYTEAFF.

In its sample, this clone is medium-sized. The rearrangement links TRBV6-2 or TRBV6-3 to TRBJ1-2; D is unresolved. Germline V gene sequence: CDR1 MNHEY, CDR2 SVGEGT. The CDR3 extends over 14 amino acids. V shed 2 bases and J shed 8 bases, with 15 bases lying between them. The CDR3, as DNA: TGTGCCAGCAGTTACGAAGGAGGTCTAGGAGGCTACACCTTC. This translates into CASSYEGGLGGYTF.

The V call is TRBV4-1, the J call TRBJ2-3, with a tentative D call TRBD2 (6 bases). Germline V gene lookup returns CDR1 MGHRA and CDR2 YSYEKL. The length of the CDR3 is 18 residues. Trimming took off 0 bases at V and 3 bases at J, with 19 bases between the two ends. The CDR3 DNA reads TGCGCCAGCAGCCAAGAACCCTTGGGGCTAGCGCAGACAGATACGCAGTATTTT. The encoded protein is CASSQEPLGLAQTDTQYF.

V and J are TRBV28 and TRBJ2-7; TRBD1 matches 9 bases. This CDR3 has 14 amino acids. The ends lost 7 bases at V and 3 bases at J; junction bases unmatched: 7. Germline CDR1 is MDHEN and CDR2 is SYDVKM. CDR3 sequence: CASIPGTGNYEQYF. The CDR3 DNA sequence: TGTGCCAGCATCCCTGGGACAGGGAACTACGAGCAGTACTTC. Combining the CDR3 with reference TRBV28 and TRBJ2-7 gives the whole variable domain DVKVTQSSRYLVKRTGEKVFLECVQDMDHENMFWYRQDPGLGLRLIYFSYDVKMKEKGDIPEGYSVSREKKERFSLILESASTNQTSMYLCASIPGTGNYEQYFGPGTRLTVT.

CDR3 sequence (DNA): TGTGCCAGCAGCTTGAGGGGCGAGCAGTACTTC. As protein: CASSLRGEQYF. This rearrangement joins TRBV5-4 to TRBJ2-7, with a weak D call TRBD1 (5 bases). V was shortened by 1 base and J by 6 bases, with 5 bases between the two germline ends. The CDR3 length is 11 residues. The germline V gene encodes CDR1 SGHNT and CDR2 YYREEE (reference sequence).

V usage is TRBV5-5 and J usage is TRBJ2-2; D not resolved. The CDR3 loop spans 13 amino acids. The V gene lost 0 bases and the J gene lost 6 bases, with 6 bases spanning the gap. The germline CDR1 and CDR2 sequences are SGHKS and YYEKEE (reference sequence). The DNA of the CDR3 is TGTGCCAGCAGCTTGGTAGGGTCCGGGGAGCTGTTTTTT. Amino acid sequence: CASSLVGSGELFF. The whole variable domain, filled in from reference TRBV5-5 and TRBJ2-2, reads DAGVTQSPTHLIKTRGQQVTLRCSPISGHKSVSWYQQVLGQGPQFIFQYYEKEERGRGNFPDRFSARQFPNYSSELNVNALLLGDSALYLCASSLVGSGELFFGEGSRLTVL.

The table lists this clone with a count of one. The chain carries TRBV11-2 and TRBJ2-7, with D possibly being TRBD2 (5 bases). The germline V gene has CDR1 SGHAT and CDR2 FQNNGV. The CDR3 covers 17 residues. V shed 2 bases and J shed 0 bases, with 17 bases lying between them. As DNA, the CDR3 is TGTGCCAGCAGCTTATATGGAGGCTCCGCAAGCTCCTACGAGCAGTACGTC. It codes for CASSLYGGSASSYEQYV.

The chain combines TRBV4-2 with TRBJ1-3, with 8 nucleotides matching TRBD1. With 6 bases clipped from V and 3 bases from J, the junction kept 4 bases outside the gene matches. The CDR3 is 14 residues long. The germline gives CDR1 LGHNA, CDR2 YNFKEQ. In nucleotides, the CDR3 is TGTGCCAGCAGTCAGGGGGCAGGTGGAAACACCATATATTTT. It codes for CASSQGAGGNTIYF.

The V and J genes are TRBV5-4 and TRBJ2-1; tentatively, D is TRBD1 or TRBD2 (5 bases each). This CDR3 region has 16 residues. V lost 4 bases to trimming and J lost 2 bases, with 16 bases between them. CDR1 and CDR2 (germline): SGHNT, YYREEE (reference sequence). Here the CDR3 reads CASSGGEGKTYNEQFF. CDR3 in DNA: TGTGCCAGCAGCGGGGGAGAGGGGAAAACCTACAATGAGCAGTTCTTC.

J is TRBJ1-6 and V is TRBV9, with TRBD1 matching 7 bases. Germline values: CDR1 SGDLS, CDR2 YYNGEE. V lost 4 bases, J lost 1 base, and 5 bases stayed unmatched. CDR3 length: 16 amino acids. CDR3 region: CASSFDRESYNSPLHF. The CDR3, as DNA: TGTGCCAGCAGCTTCGACAGGGAGTCCTATAATTCACCCCTCCACTTT. Combining the CDR3 with reference TRBV9 and TRBJ1-6 gives the whole variable domain DSGVTQTPKHLITATGQRVTLRCSPRSGDLSVYWYQQSLDQGLQFLIQYYNGEERAKGNILERFSAQQFPDLHSELNLSSLELGDSALYFCASSFDRESYNSPLHFGNGTRLTVT.

The chain combines TRBV25-1 with TRBJ1-2; D gene ambiguous. Trimming took 6 bases from V and 3 from J, leaving 11 bases between them. The CDR3 consists of 13 residues. Germline loops: CDR1 MGHDK, CDR2 SYGVNS. Here the CDR3 reads CASRPADYYGYTF. The DNA for the CDR3 is TGTGCCAGCAGGCCCGCGGATTACTATGGCTACACCTTC.

There are a few counts of this clone. Here the CDR3 reads CASSIWGAGTYEQYF. The CDR3 bases are TGTGCCAGTAGTATTTGGGGGGCTGGAACCTACGAGCAGTACTTC. The rearrangement joins TRBV19 to TRBJ2-7, with D possibly called TRBD1 or TRBD2 (6 bases each). The length of the CDR3 is 15 residues. In germline, CDR1 is LNHDA, CDR2 SQIVND (reference sequence). V was cut by 3 bases and J by 2 bases, with 14 bases left in between.

J is TRBJ2-5 and V is TRBV10-3; no clear D gene. V shed 11 bases and J shed 2 bases, with 15 bases lying between them. This CDR3 comprises 13 residues. Germline V lookup: CDR1 ENHRY, CDR2 SYGVKD. The CDR3 region is CASSQAEQETQYF. CDR3 coding DNA: TGTGCCTCCTCCCAGGCGGAACAAGAGACCCAGTACTTC.

The table lists this clone with a count of one. This chain connects TRBV24-1 to TRBJ1-1; weak D call: TRBD1 (5 bases). Germline CDR1 reads KGHDR; CDR2 reads SFDVKD. CDR3 length: 12 residues. Trimming cost V 2 bases and J 5 bases, with 5 bases left between them. The CDR3 sequence is CATSDSGTEAFF. For the CDR3, the DNA is TGTGCCACCAGTGATTCAGGGACTGAAGCTTTCTTT.

The J gene is TRBJ2-2, the V gene TRBV12-3 or TRBV12-4; possible D gene TRBD1, 6 bases. Trimming took 7 bases from V and 7 from J, leaving 13 bases between them. CDR3 size: 13 residues. CDR3 coding DNA: TGTGCCAGCACTAACAGGGACGGCGGGGAGCTGTTTTTT. Translated, it gives CASTNRDGGELFF.

The chain uses TRBV6-5 and TRBJ1-1; weak D call: TRBD1 (6 bases). The CDR3 loop spans 14 amino acids. The V and J ends lost 7 bases and 3 bases respectively, with 15 bases between them. Looked up from germline, CDR1 is MNHEY and CDR2 is SVGAGI. CDR3 sequence (DNA): TGTGCCAGCACCAAGAGGGGGTTGGACACTGAAGCTTTCTTT. Translating gives CASTKRGLDTEAFF.